This T cell receptor beta chain is from a study of blood T cell repertoires in COVID-19. Study overall: Samples came from the United States, Italy and Spain, spanning acute and convalescent COVID-19. Sources were T cells, B-cell-depleted T cells, or PBMCs; the material itself was cDNA or gDNA.

Authors' data handling: Quantification of nucleated cells was approximated via reference gene primer amplification. TCRdb keeps only in-frame clones here, not all; method: immunoSEQ multiplex PCR. V, J and clone size derive from that table, while D and trimming were established from the DNA sequence. Of some 380,000 clones in the sample, more than 75% were seen once. The CDR3 length is 13 residues. CDR1 is SNHLY, CDR2 FYNNEI, per germline. Trimming took 4 bases from V and 6 from J, leaving 13 bases between them. The sample comprised peripheral blood. This chain connects TRBV2 to TRBJ2-7; TRBD1 might be the D (6 bases). The receptor's source is a human donor with acute or convalescent COVID-19. The donor label of this sample is uncertain. CDR3 region: CASSGTVFGEQYF. The CDR3 DNA follows: TGTGCCAGCAGTGGGACAGTATTCGGCGAGCAGTACTTC.